The entry below gives a single T cell receptor (beta chain) sequence along with its context. Trimming stripped 1 base from V and 1 base from J, with 7 bases between. The CDR3 extends over 15 amino acids. Germline lookup yields CDR1 KGHSH and CDR2 LQKENI. These data come from a study of blood T cell repertoires in COVID-19. The overall study: Samples representing acute and convalescent COVID-19 were sourced from the United States, Italy and Spain. Sources were T cells, B-cell-depleted T cells, or PBMCs; the material itself was cDNA or gDNA.

As handled by the study authors: Using reference gene primer amplification, nucleated cell counts were estimated. Method: immunoSEQ multiplex PCR; TCRdb's copy keeps in-frame clones and lacks some. From that table come the V and J calls and clone size; the DNA was used to work out D and trimming. Here the sample spans 130,000 to 150,000 clones, 80% to 90% being singletons. The material sequenced was peripheral blood. This TCR was recovered from a man at least 80 years old with acute or convalescent COVID-19. The chain is built from TRBV18 and TRBJ2-2, with no clear D. CDR3 in DNA: TGTGCCAGCTCACCACGACTCCTGAACACCGGGGAGCTGTTTTTT. Protein product: CASSPRLLNTGELFF.